The 17 T cell receptor beta chains reported below all come from one sample, sequenced in a study of T-cell reconstitution after alpha-beta-depleted transplantation in children. The authors prepared the TCRbeta library with unique molecular identifiers. Each CDR3 protein is one row after TCRdb ran MiXCR on the PCR reads. The sample holds some 520,000 distinct CDR3 sequences, 30% to 35% seen once. The specimen comprised PBMCs from the stem cell graft donor, sampled from the stem cell graft. The receptors were gathered from a human donor who donated a stem cell graft to a child with aplastic anemia.

This clonotype has a handful of counts. V is TRBV6-1 and J is TRBJ2-7; tentatively, D is TRBD2 (5 bases). V was pared by 6 bases and J by 5 bases, with 17 bases between. Germline assignment: CDR1 MNHNS and CDR2 SASEGT. The CDR3 consists of 14 residues. DNA for the CDR3: TGTGCCAGCAGCACAATGAGATCCGGGGACGAGCAGTACTTC. It encodes CASSTMRSGDEQYF.

The chain combines TRBV7-2 with TRBJ2-3, with 16 bases matching TRBD2. Germline V gene sequence: CDR1 SGHTA, CDR2 FQGNSA. The V gene end was trimmed by 0 bases and the J gene end by 4 bases; junction bases not matched to a gene: 4. The CDR3 is 18 residues long. The DNA for the CDR3 is TGTGCCAGCAGCTTAGCCCCGGGACTAGCGGGAGGGCCAGATACGCAGTATTTT. Protein product: CASSLAPGLAGGPDTQYF.

This clonotype was found a few times. The genes are TRBV14 and TRBJ2-7; the match to TRBD1 covers 7 bases. The V segment lost 0 bases and the J segment 3 bases; nucleotides outside the gene matches: 11. This CDR3 is built from 17 residues. The V gene's germline CDR1 is SGHDN and CDR2 FVKESK. CDR3 DNA sequence: TGTGCCAGCAGCCAAGATCCCCAGGCGGCAGGGGGCTACGAGCAGTACTTC. Amino acid sequence: CASSQDPQAAGGYEQYF.

This clonotype was counted a few times. The V and J genes are TRBV4-3 and TRBJ2-1; possibly TRBD1 for D (5 bases). The V end lost 3 bases, the J end lost 6 bases, and 15 bases lay between the germline ends. Looked up from germline, CDR1 is LGHNA and CDR2 is YSLEER. The length of the CDR3 is 15 residues. CDR3 DNA sequence: TGCGCCAGCAGCCAGAACTCAGGGATTCGCAATGAGCAGTTCTTC. Amino acid sequence: CASSQNSGIRNEQFF.

V gene TRBV6-2 or TRBV6-3 combines with J gene TRBJ2-2; 7 nucleotides agree with TRBD1. Unmatched junction bases numbered 4, after V lost 7 bases and J lost 5 bases. The V gene's germline CDR1 is MNHEY and CDR2 SVGEGT. This CDR3 region has 13 residues. This CDR3 reads CASIQGVTGELFF. The CDR3, as DNA: TGTGCCAGCATCCAGGGGGTTACCGGGGAGCTGTTTTTT.

The genes are TRBV6-5 and TRBJ2-3; 9 positions agree with TRBD1. With V trimmed by 2 bases and J by 3 bases, 3 bases remained unmatched. CDR1 and CDR2 (germline): MNHEY, SVGAGI. The CDR3 is 15 residues long. The CDR3, as DNA: TGTGCCAGCAGTTACGGGACAGGGAAAACAGATACGCAGTATTTT. This codes for CASSYGTGKTDTQYF.

This sequence joins TRBV20-1 and TRBJ2-5, with D perhaps given as TRBD1 or TRBD2 (5 bases each). The CDR3 consists of 14 residues. From germline, CDR1 is DFQATT and CDR2 SNEGSKA (reference sequence). The V end lost 2 bases, the J end lost 8 bases, and 18 bases lay between the germline ends. In nucleotides, the CDR3 is TGCAGTGCTAGACCAGGGACCCAACCAGCTACCCAGTACTTC. This codes for CSARPGTQPATQYF.

V gene TRBV12-3 or TRBV12-4 combines with J gene TRBJ2-7; D may be TRBD1 (5 bases). Between the trimmed V and J ends, which lost 7 bases and 6 bases, there was a span of 22 bases. The CDR3 covers 15 residues. CDR3: CASILGQIRTSEQYV. For the CDR3, the DNA is TGTGCCAGCATTCTAGGACAAATTCGTACAAGCGAGCAGTACGTC.

There are a few counts of this clonotype. This sequence joins TRBV20-1 and TRBJ2-1; D call uncertain. The CDR3 is 11 amino acids. Germline CDR1 and CDR2: DFQATT and SNEGSKA (reference sequence). Trimming took off 6 bases at V and 12 bases at J, with 15 bases between the two ends. This CDR3 reads CSASMGYRQFF. In DNA form, the CDR3 reads TGCAGTGCCAGCATGGGTTATCGGCAGTTCTTC.

The V and J genes are TRBV12-3 or TRBV12-4 and TRBJ1-1; D is perhaps TRBD1 (5 bases). V dropped 6 bases and J dropped 6 bases, with 26 bases sitting between them. CDR3 length: 17 residues. CDR3 DNA sequence: TGTGCCAGCAGCCCTGAGTATACTCGGGAGCCGGGGGCTGAAGCTTTCTTT. Translation gives CASSPEYTREPGAEAFF.

There are many counts of this clonotype. The chain couples TRBV29-1 to TRBJ1-1; possibly TRBD1 for D (5 bases). Trimming shortened V by 3 bases and J by 2 bases, and 10 bases separated the two germline ends. The CDR3 runs 13 residues. Per the germline V gene, CDR1 is SQVTM and CDR2 is ANQGSEA. The CDR3 sequence is CSVEGRANTEAFF. CDR3 DNA: TGCAGCGTTGAGGGACGAGCCAACACTGAAGCTTTCTTT. The variable domain in full, completed from reference TRBV29-1 and TRBJ1-1, reads SAVISQKPSRDICQRGTSLTIQCQVDSQVTMMFWYRQQPGQSLTLIATANQGSEATYESGFVIDKFPISRPNLTFSTLTVSNMSPEDSSIYLCSVEGRANTEAFFGQGTRLTVV.

This chain joins TRBV4-3 and TRBJ2-1, with D perhaps matching TRBD2 (6 bases). Deletions cut 0 bases from V and 4 bases from J, with 10 bases between. The CDR3 is made up of 15 amino acids. The germline V gene has CDR1 LGHNA and CDR2 YSLEER. This CDR3 reads CASSQDVAEYNEQFF. The CDR3, as DNA: TGCGCCAGCAGCCAAGATGTAGCGGAATACAATGAGCAGTTCTTC.

The V gene is TRBV7-9, the J gene TRBJ2-3; D is possibly TRBD1 (7 bases). Germline V lookup: CDR1 SEHNR, CDR2 FQNEAQ (reference sequence). Trimming stripped 7 bases from V and 3 bases from J, with 20 bases between. The CDR3 extends over 16 amino acids. The CDR3 coding sequence is TGTGCCAGCAACGGAGGAGGGGGCGCGAGGACAGATACGCAGTATTTT. It encodes CASNGGGGARTDTQYF.

The J gene is TRBJ1-2, the V gene TRBV7-2; possibly TRBD1 for D (5 bases). Trimming removed 1 base at V and 12 bases at J, with 12 bases between. Germline CDR1 and CDR2: SGHTA and FQGNSA. There are 12 residues in the CDR3. The CDR3 sequence: CASSLDSGFHTF. Written as DNA, the CDR3 is TGTGCCAGCAGCTTAGACTCAGGGTTCCACACCTTC.

This rearrangement joins TRBV5-1 to TRBJ2-5; 9 bases fit TRBD2. The CDR3 loop spans 16 amino acids. In germline, CDR1 is SGHRS, CDR2 YFSETQ. Trimming at V came to 0 bases and at J to 8 bases, leaving 11 bases not matched to a gene. The CDR3 sequence: CASSLASSGRIGTQYF. The CDR3 bases are TGCGCCAGCAGCTTGGCGAGTAGCGGGAGAATCGGAACCCAGTACTTC.

The V call is TRBV29-1, the J call TRBJ2-1, with 8 bases that match TRBD2. J gave up 1 base and V 6 bases, and 2 bases lay outside the gene matches. The CDR3 has 13 amino acids. Germline CDR1 reads SQVTM; CDR2 reads ANQGSEA. In DNA form, the CDR3 reads TGCAGCGTCGCGGGAGGATCCTACAATGAGCAGTTCTTC. Translation: CSVAGGSYNEQFF.

This clonotype was seen only once. CDR3 in amino acids: CASSPSWASGRTNYEQYF. In DNA form, the CDR3 reads TGTGCCAGCAGCCCCAGTTGGGCTAGCGGCAGAACGAACTACGAGCAGTACTTC. J is TRBJ2-7 and V is TRBV7-6; TRBD2 aligns across 7 bases. The CDR3 has 18 residues. Germline values: CDR1 SGHVS, CDR2 FNYEAQ. Trimming cost V 5 bases and J 3 bases; bases outside gene matches: 19. The full variable domain, rest sourced from reference TRBV7-6 and TRBJ2-7, is GAGVSQSPRYKVTKRGQDVALRCDPISGHVSLYWYRQALGQGPEFLTYFNYEAQQDKSGLPNDRFSAERPEGSISTLTIQRTEQRDSAMYRCASSPSWASGRTNYEQYFGPGTRLTVT.